A single sample gave rise to the 32 T cell receptor delta chains below, sequenced in a study of gamma-delta T cells after stem cell transplantation. TCRdb re-called the RT-PCR reads using CATT. This repertoire shows over 5,500 delta-chain clones, around 25% found once; its top ten account for 15% to 20%. Input material: gamma-delta T cells. Every receptor here comes from a human donor. It is not recorded whose cells these are; they may come from a transplant donor.

Turning to this clone: This clone may be a read error of a much larger clone one base away. The chain recombines TRDV2 with TRDJ1; TRDD3 agrees at 10 bases. Trimming removed 0 bases from V and 3 bases from J; junction bases left unmatched: 24. The CDR3 length is 22 residues. Germline assignment: CDR1 GEAIGNYY and CDR2 EKD. CDR3 protein: CACDTVSGPRVGGYSDADKLIF. The CDR3 DNA is TGTGCCTGTGACACCGTTTCGGGGCCCCGGGTTGGGGGATACTCTGACGCCGATAAACTCATCTTT.

By sample share, this clone is medium-sized. The V and J genes are TRDV2 and TRDJ1; D is unresolved. The CDR3 loop spans 18 amino acids. With 0 bases removed from V and 1 base from J, the gap between germline ends came to 20 bases. From germline, CDR1 is GEAIGNYY and CDR2 EKD. CDR3 sequence reads: CACDTVGLSPLGTDKLIF. DNA of the CDR3: TGTGCCTGTGACACCGTCGGGCTGTCTCCTTTGGGCACCGATAAACTCATCTTT.

This clone is termed medium-sized. The chain carries TRDV2 and TRDJ1, with 7 bases fitting TRDD3. The CDR3 has 16 residues. Germline V gene lookup returns CDR1 GEAIGNYY and CDR2 EKD. The V and J ends lost 3 bases and 4 bases, in that order; junction bases with no gene match: 13. The CDR3 sequence: CACDDLGGISNDKLIF. The DNA of the CDR3 is TGTGCCTGTGACGATCTAGGGGGGATCTCAAACGATAAACTCATCTTT.

Worth noting for this clone: A far larger clone is one nucleotide away, so this likely arose from a read error. Other nucleotide sequences from this sample produce the same CDR3. The chain has TRDV2 and TRDJ3; tentative D call: TRDD3 (5 bases). Trimming stripped 1 base from V and 0 bases from J, with 21 bases between. The CDR3 sequence is 21 residues long. CDR1 is GEAIGNYY, CDR2 EKD, per germline. The CDR3 spells CACDTVLGDSPSSWDTRQMFF. The CDR3 nucleotides read TGTGCCTGTGACACGGTACTAGGGGACTCCCCAAGCTCCTGGGACACCCGACAGATGTTTTTC.

The chain employs TRDV2 and TRDJ3; 13 nucleotides agree with TRDD3. This CDR3 is 23 amino acids long. Trimming at V came to 0 bases and at J to 0 bases, leaving 13 bases not matched to a gene. Germline CDR1 GEAIGNYY, CDR2 EKD. CDR3 sequence: CACDTLRTGGYGQSSWDTRQMFF. CDR3 in DNA: TGTGCCTGTGACACCCTCCGTACTGGGGGATACGGCCAAAGCTCCTGGGACACCCGACAGATGTTTTTC.

On this clone: A far larger clone is off by one base, so a read error is likely. J is TRDJ1 and V is TRDV2, with TRDD3 as a possible D gene (6 bases). V lost 3 bases and J lost 2, with 45 bases in between. Germline V gene sequence: CDR1 GEAIGNYY, CDR2 EKD. CDR3 length: 25 amino acids. Here the CDR3 DNA reads TGTGCCTGTGACTCCCTTGTCGGTCCGTCCGGAGTAGAGGGGGAGATACGCAGCGGGACCGATAAACTCATCTTT. It specifies CACDSLVGPSGVEGEIRSGTDKLIF.

By its share, this clone is medium-sized. The V gene is TRDV2, the J gene TRDJ1; TRDD3 agrees at 7 bases. Germline V gives CDR1 GEAIGNYY, CDR2 EKD. Germline trimming cut 0 bases from V and 1 base from J; bases unmatched to any gene: 16. The CDR3 covers 19 residues. The CDR3 region is CACDTVELLGMAITDKLIF. Here the CDR3 DNA reads TGTGCCTGTGACACCGTAGAACTACTGGGGATGGCAATCACCGATAAACTCATCTTT.

On this clone: This is likely an artifact of a read error, given a far larger clone one base away. The rearrangement links TRDV1 to TRDJ3; D might be TRDD3 (7 bases). In germline, CDR1 is TSWWSYY, CDR2 QGS. Trimming removed 0 bases at V and 5 bases at J, with 29 bases between. The CDR3 totals 23 residues. CDR3 bases: TGTGCTCTTGGGGAACTAGGGGCCCCCTTCCAGGCTGGGGGTTACCGGGACACCCGACAGATGTTTTTC. It yields the protein CALGELGAPFQAGGYRDTRQMFF.

The CDR3 loop is CACEVLKSYGNVQLGDTHTDKLIF. In nucleotides, the CDR3 is TGTGCCTGTGAGGTCCTCAAATCTTACGGAAATGTCCAACTGGGGGACACCCACACCGATAAACTCATCTTT. The chain uses TRDV2 and TRDJ1; TRDD3 matches 9 bases. CDR1 is GEAIGNYY and CDR2 is EKD in the germline V gene. The junction had 32 bases not matched to a gene; V was cut back by 4 bases and J by 0 bases. The CDR3 sequence is 24 residues long.

This clone was picked up one time. This chain links TRDV2 with TRDJ1, with TRDD3 identical over 13 bases. The CDR3 loop spans 21 amino acids. Germline CDR1 and CDR2: GEAIGNYY and EKD. The V and J ends lost 0 bases and 4 bases, in that order; junction bases with no gene match: 19. In DNA form, the CDR3 reads TGTGCCTGTGACACCGTGGGAATTACTGGGGGATACGGCCCCAAGGGCGATAAACTCATCTTT. Its protein product is CACDTVGITGGYGPKGDKLIF.

In this sample, this clone is medium-sized (0.01 to 0.1%). The chain uses TRDV2 and TRDJ1, with TRDD3 identical over 9 bases. The CDR3 is made up of 19 amino acids. Germline CDR1 and CDR2: GEAIGNYY and EKD. V dropped 0 bases and J dropped 2; count of bases not matched to a gene: 15. The CDR3 DNA reads TGTGCCTGTGACACCCTACTGGGGGACCTTCAGGAGAGGACCGATAAACTCATCTTT. This encodes CACDTLLGDLQERTDKLIF.

By proportion, this clone is medium-sized. The rearrangement links TRDV2 to TRDJ1; no firm D call. Germline CDR1 reads GEAIGNYY; CDR2 reads EKD. CDR3 length equals 17 residues. The germline V and J ends were trimmed by 3 bases and 0 bases, with 19 bases remaining between them. CDR3 loop: CACDSLTRTSYTDKLIF. The CDR3 DNA follows: TGTGCCTGTGACTCTCTTACACGTACCTCTTACACCGATAAACTCATCTTT.

In its sample, this clone ranks as medium-sized (0.01 to 0.1%). The chain carries TRDV2 and TRDJ3, with 8 bases aligning to TRDD3. The CDR3 consists of 20 residues. Germline values: CDR1 GEAIGNYY, CDR2 EKD. The V gene end was trimmed by 2 bases and the J gene end by 3 bases; junction bases not matched to a gene: 14. The CDR3, as DNA: TGTGCCTGTGACATCCTCGGGGATACACATACGCGCTGGGACACCCGACAGATGTTTTTC. Protein product: CACDILGDTHTRWDTRQMFF.

This clone counts as medium-sized. V usage is TRDV2 and J usage is TRDJ1, with 11 positions matching TRDD3. The CDR3 runs to 16 residues. Germline trimming cut 1 base from V and 2 bases from J; bases unmatched to any gene: 5. Germline CDR1 reads GEAIGNYY; CDR2 reads EKD. The CDR3: CACDTLGDTRTDKLIF. The CDR3, as DNA: TGTGCCTGTGACACGCTGGGGGATACTCGGACCGATAAACTCATCTTT.

The V and J genes are TRDV2 and TRDJ1; 11 bases map to TRDD3. The ends lost 0 bases at V and 3 bases at J; junction bases unmatched: 2. CDR1 is GEAIGNYY and CDR2 is EKD in the germline V gene. The CDR3 contains 15 residues. CDR3 sequence reads: CACDTLGDTSDKLIF. The CDR3 coding sequence is TGTGCCTGTGACACCCTGGGGGATACATCCGATAAACTCATCTTT.

This clone ranks as medium-sized (0.01 to 0.1%). The rearrangement uses TRDV2 and TRDJ3, with a weak D call TRDD2 (5 bases). The CDR3 loop spans 19 amino acids. V was shortened by 3 bases and J by 0 bases, with 17 bases between the two germline ends. Germline V gene lookup returns CDR1 GEAIGNYY and CDR2 EKD. The CDR3 region has the DNA TGTGCCTGTGACCGCCTTCACCCCTTGAGCTCCTGGGACACCCGACAGATGTTTTTC. Amino acid sequence: CACDRLHPLSSWDTRQMFF.

Within the sample, this clone is medium-sized. This sequence joins TRDV2 and TRDJ3, with D perhaps matching TRDD3 (6 bases). Trimming shortened V by 1 base and J by 7 bases, and 10 bases separated the two germline ends. This CDR3 contains 15 residues. Germline CDR1 reads GEAIGNYY; CDR2 reads EKD. CDR3 sequence (DNA): TGTGCCTGTGACACTGTACTGGGCGACACCCGACAGATGTTTTTC. This sequence encodes CACDTVLGDTRQMFF.

The chain combines TRDV2 with TRDJ3; 9 positions agree with TRDD3. Per the germline V gene, CDR1 is GEAIGNYY and CDR2 is EKD. The V gene end was trimmed by 0 bases and the J gene end by 1 base; junction bases not matched to a gene: 18. The CDR3 has 23 amino acids. CDR3 amino acids: CACDTGGLGDRTPQSWDTRQMFF. CDR3 sequence (DNA): TGTGCCTGTGACACCGGAGGACTGGGGGACCGAACCCCGCAATCCTGGGACACCCGACAGATGTTTTTC.

The chain combines TRDV2 with TRDJ1, with 11 bases identical to TRDD3. The germline V gene has CDR1 GEAIGNYY and CDR2 EKD. This CDR3 contains 17 residues. Trimming cost V 3 bases and J 3 bases; bases outside gene matches: 11. The CDR3 loop reads CACDPLGGGYAPDKLIF. CDR3 DNA sequence: TGTGCCTGTGACCCCCTTGGTGGGGGATACGCGCCCGATAAACTCATCTTT.

The chain employs TRDV2 and TRDJ1; no reliable D call. Germline V CDR1 and CDR2: GEAIGNYY, EKD. Trimming removed 0 bases from V and 4 bases from J, with 11 bases in between. The CDR3 extends over 14 amino acids. The CDR3, as DNA: TGTGCCTGTGACACCGTCGTAGTTTACGATAAACTCATCTTT. This codes for CACDTVVVYDKLIF.

In this sample, this clone is medium-sized. This chain uses TRDV2 with TRDJ1; 9 bases align to TRDD3. V was clipped by 2 bases and J by 10 bases; unmatched bases: 10. The CDR3 totals 14 residues. Germline V CDR1 and CDR2: GEAIGNYY, EKD. The CDR3 DNA follows: TGTGCCTGTGACAACTTGGAGGGGGATACCGGACTCATCTTT. Translated, it gives CACDNLEGDTGLIF.

This clone is medium-sized. Different DNA sequences within this sample yield the same CDR3. This sequence joins TRDV2 and TRDJ1; TRDD3 agrees at 9 bases. The CDR3 consists of 21 residues. Per germline, CDR1 GEAIGNYY and CDR2 EKD. The V segment lost 0 bases and the J segment 0 bases; nucleotides outside the gene matches: 19. The CDR3 reads CACDTVLAPGGSPSYTDKLIF. CDR3 sequence (DNA): TGTGCCTGTGACACCGTCCTTGCCCCTGGGGGATCCCCCTCGTACACCGATAAACTCATCTTT.

For this clone: At the DNA level, this CDR3 is encoded by other sequences in the same sample as well. This rearrangement joins TRDV2 to TRDJ1, with TRDD3 identical over 8 bases. This CDR3 contains 19 residues. V shed 0 bases, J shed 3 bases, and the junction held 17 bases outside the gene matches. Germline assignment: CDR1 GEAIGNYY and CDR2 EKD. DNA for the CDR3: TGTGCCTGTGACACCGTGAGGACTGGGGGCCCGAAGACCCCCGATAAACTCATCTTT. Protein product: CACDTVRTGGPKTPDKLIF.

This chain uses TRDV2 with TRDJ1; 7 nucleotides agree with TRDD3. Germline V gene sequence: CDR1 GEAIGNYY, CDR2 EKD. The CDR3 covers 21 residues. V lost 0 bases and J lost 0; bases outside the gene matches: 21. The CDR3 sequence is CACDTIHVPGGPPTYTDKLIF. CDR3 sequence (DNA): TGTGCCTGTGACACCATCCACGTCCCTGGGGGTCCACCTACGTACACCGATAAACTCATCTTT.

This clone qualifies as medium-sized. The chain combines TRDV1 with TRDJ1; 10 bases are a match to TRDD3. The CDR3 covers 18 residues. After removal of 4 bases from V and 0 bases from J, the junction contained 11 bases not matched to a gene. Germline CDR1 TSWWSYY, CDR2 QGS. CDR3 residues: CALGAIRWGIPYTDKLIF. For the CDR3, the DNA is TGTGCTCTTGGGGCCATACGGTGGGGGATACCTTACACCGATAAACTCATCTTT.

This clone has just one count. The chain couples TRDV1 to TRDJ1, with 7 bases that match TRDD3. The CDR3 spans 18 residues. V shed 6 bases, J shed 1 base, and the junction held 17 bases outside the gene matches. Looked up from germline, CDR1 is TSWWSYY and CDR2 is QGS. The CDR3 loop is CALGRGAGTGDRTDKLIF. In nucleotides, the CDR3 is TGTGCTCTTGGTCGCGGAGCCGGTACTGGGGATCGCACCGATAAACTCATCTTT.

On this clone itself: TCRdb has a much larger clone's protein, which differs at residue 5 from the translation of this DNA, likely because of a read error; what is shown is the protein translated from the DNA. V and J are TRDV1 and TRDJ1; D may be TRDD3 (8 bases). The germline V and J ends were trimmed by 4 bases and 0 bases, with 39 bases remaining between them. Germline-derived CDR1 and CDR2 are TSWWSYY and QGS. This CDR3 has 24 amino acids. The CDR3 sequence: CALGGLMLVPTGGIVGSDTDKLIF. CDR3 DNA: TGTGCTCTTGGGGGACTAATGTTAGTTCCTACGGGGGGGATAGTGGGTTCGGACACCGATAAACTCATCTTT.

The table lists this clone with a few counts. The rearrangement uses TRDV2 and TRDJ1, with 8 positions matching TRDD3. Germline assignment: CDR1 GEAIGNYY and CDR2 EKD. The J segment lost 2 bases and the V segment lost 3 bases, leaving 28 bases of the junction unmatched. The CDR3 covers 22 residues. The CDR3 nucleotides read TGTGCCTGTGACCTCTTACCTCCTTCTGTCGCGCCTTTACTGGGGGCTACCGATAAACTCATCTTT. Residues: CACDLLPPSVAPLLGATDKLIF.

This clone qualifies as medium-sized. This chain connects TRDV2 to TRDJ1; 9 bases map to TRDD3. Germline V gene lookup returns CDR1 GEAIGNYY and CDR2 EKD. V lost 3 bases, J lost 5 bases, and 6 bases stayed unmatched. CDR3 length: 14 residues. The CDR3 DNA follows: TGTGCCTGTGACCTACTGGGGGAAAGGGATAAACTCATCTTT. Translation: CACDLLGERDKLIF.

The rearrangement joins TRDV2 to TRDJ1; D is unresolved. The germline gives CDR1 GEAIGNYY, CDR2 EKD. The CDR3 spans 16 residues. Trimming stripped 0 bases from V and 8 bases from J, with 21 bases between. The CDR3 nucleotides are TGTGCCTGTGACACCGCGGGGTTCGGGCAAAAGGGGAAACTCATCTTT. Amino acids: CACDTAGFGQKGKLIF.

There are a few counts of this clone. The chain uses TRDV2 and TRDJ1, with a tentative D call TRDD2 (5 bases). The CDR3 is made up of 13 amino acids. The germline V gene has CDR1 GEAIGNYY and CDR2 EKD. The V end lost 2 bases, the J end lost 7 bases, and 13 bases lay between the germline ends. As DNA, the CDR3 is TGTGCCTGTGACAAAATCCTAATTCTTAAACTCATCTTT. It specifies CACDKILILKLIF.

This clone was counted only a few times. The chain links TRDV1 to TRDJ1; 9 nucleotides match TRDD3. Germline trimming cut 3 bases from V and 2 bases from J; bases unmatched to any gene: 16. Germline lookup yields CDR1 TSWWSYY and CDR2 QGS. This CDR3 has 19 residues. The CDR3 spells CALGEHSPYWGTLTDKLIF. Here the CDR3 DNA reads TGTGCTCTTGGGGAGCATTCCCCCTACTGGGGGACGCTGACCGATAAACTCATCTTT.